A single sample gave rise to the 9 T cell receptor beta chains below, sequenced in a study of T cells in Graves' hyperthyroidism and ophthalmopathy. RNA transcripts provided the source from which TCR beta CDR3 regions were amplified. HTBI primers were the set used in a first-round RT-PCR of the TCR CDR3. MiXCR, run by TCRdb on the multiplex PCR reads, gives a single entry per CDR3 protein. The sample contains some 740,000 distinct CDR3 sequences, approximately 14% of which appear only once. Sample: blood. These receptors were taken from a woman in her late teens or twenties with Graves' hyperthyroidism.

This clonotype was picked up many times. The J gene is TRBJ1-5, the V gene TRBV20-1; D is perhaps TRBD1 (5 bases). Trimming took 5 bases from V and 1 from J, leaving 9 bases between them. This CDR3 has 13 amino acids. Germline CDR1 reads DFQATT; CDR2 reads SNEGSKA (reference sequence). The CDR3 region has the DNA TGCAGTGCTTACCGGGACAGCAATCAGCCCCAGCATTTT. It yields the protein CSAYRDSNQPQHF.

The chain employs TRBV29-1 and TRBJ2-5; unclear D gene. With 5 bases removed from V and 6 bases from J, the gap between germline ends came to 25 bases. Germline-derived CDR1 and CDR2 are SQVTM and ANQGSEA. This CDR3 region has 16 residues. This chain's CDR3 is CSVQKKERDFPKTQYF. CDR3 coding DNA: TGCAGCGTTCAAAAAAAGGAGCGCGATTTCCCAAAGACCCAGTACTTC.

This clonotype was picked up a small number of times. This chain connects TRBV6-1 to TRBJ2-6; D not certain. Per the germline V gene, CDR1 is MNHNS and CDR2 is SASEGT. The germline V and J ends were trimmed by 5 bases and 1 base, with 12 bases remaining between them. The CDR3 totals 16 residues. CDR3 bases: TGTGCCAGCAGTCTCTTTCCCCGTTCTGGGGCCAACGTCCTGACTTTC. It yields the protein CASSLFPRSGANVLTF.

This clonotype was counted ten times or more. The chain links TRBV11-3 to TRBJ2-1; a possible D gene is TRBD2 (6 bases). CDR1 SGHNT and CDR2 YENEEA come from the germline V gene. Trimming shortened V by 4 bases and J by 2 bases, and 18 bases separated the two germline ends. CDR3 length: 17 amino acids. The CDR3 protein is CASSSRTRLGAYNEQFF. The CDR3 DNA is TGTGCCAGCAGCTCCAGAACGAGACTAGGGGCCTACAATGAGCAGTTCTTC.

CDR3 region: CASSHRLAGVSGANVLTF. CDR3 coding DNA: TGCGCCAGCAGCCACCGACTAGCGGGGGTCTCTGGGGCCAACGTCCTGACTTTC. This chain links TRBV4-1 with TRBJ2-6; 12 bases align to TRBD2. This CDR3 has 18 residues. The J segment lost 0 bases and the V segment lost 3 bases, leaving 3 bases of the junction unmatched. CDR1 and CDR2 (germline): MGHRA, YSYEKL.

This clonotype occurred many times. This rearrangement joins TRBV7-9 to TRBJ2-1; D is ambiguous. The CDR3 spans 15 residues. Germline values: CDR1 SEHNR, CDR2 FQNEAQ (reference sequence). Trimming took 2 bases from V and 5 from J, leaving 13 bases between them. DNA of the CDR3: TGTGCCAGCAGCTTAAAGGGCGTGTACAACAATGAGCAGTTCTTC. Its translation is CASSLKGVYNNEQFF.

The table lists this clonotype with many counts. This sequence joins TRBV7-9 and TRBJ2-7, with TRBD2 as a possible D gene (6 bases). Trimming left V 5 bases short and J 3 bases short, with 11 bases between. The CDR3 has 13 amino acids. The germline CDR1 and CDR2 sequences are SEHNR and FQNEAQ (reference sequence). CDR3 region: CASSNRDFYEQYF. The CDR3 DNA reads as TGTGCCAGCAGCAACCGGGACTTCTACGAGCAGTACTTC. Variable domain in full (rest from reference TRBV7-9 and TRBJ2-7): DTGVSQNPRHKITKRGQNVTFRCDPISEHNRLYWYRQTLGQGPEFLTYFQNEAQLEKSRLLSDRFSAERPKGSFSTLEIQRTEQGDSAMYLCASSNRDFYEQYFGPGTRLTVT.

CDR3 sequence reads: CASSPIVTQETQYF. The CDR3 DNA sequence: TGTGCCAGCTCACCCATTGTGACCCAAGAGACCCAGTACTTC. The J gene is TRBJ2-5, the V gene TRBV18, with D unclear. Trimming removed 3 bases from V and 1 base from J, with 9 bases in between. The germline CDR1 and CDR2 sequences are KGHSH and LQKENI. The CDR3 extends over 14 amino acids.

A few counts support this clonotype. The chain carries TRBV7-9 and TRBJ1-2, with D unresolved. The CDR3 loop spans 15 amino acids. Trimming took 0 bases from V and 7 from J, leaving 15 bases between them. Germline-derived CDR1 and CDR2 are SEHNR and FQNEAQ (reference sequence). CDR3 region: CASSLAQAFKRGYTF. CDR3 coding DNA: TGTGCCAGCAGCTTAGCGCAGGCCTTTAAGCGTGGCTACACCTTC.